Included here is one TCR beta chain sequence, with context. Germline CDR1 is SGHVS and CDR2 is FQNEAQ. J was trimmed by 5 bases and V by 1 base; bases with no gene match: 16. The CDR3 consists of 21 residues. Assay used: immunoSEQ multiplex PCR; TCRdb lists only in-frame clones, some missing. In the table there are about 360,000 clones, roughly 90% of which are singletons. This sample was taken from a study of cytomegalovirus exposure and HLA in healthy donors. Sequenced: PBMCs. The chain couples TRBV7-8 to TRBJ2-5; 16 nucleotides agree with TRBD2. The sequence was obtained from a woman younger than 30 in good health and CMV-seronegative. The DNA of the CDR3 is TGTGCCAGCAGCTTAGTCCGACGTACCGGGACTAGCGGGGGGGGTGAGGAGACCCAGTACTTC. It is translated as CASSLVRRTGTSGGGEETQYF.